These 26 T cell receptor beta chains came from one sample sequenced in a study of T cells in localized non-small cell lung cancer. TCRdb's copy holds only in-frame clones and misses some; the assay was immunoSEQ multiplex PCR. The table records about 70,000 clones, roughly nine tenths of them present only once. The sequencing used peripheral blood, collected before any cancer treatment. Source of these receptors: a male donor at least 60 years old with stage III squamous cell lung carcinoma.

The chain is built from TRBV5-1 and TRBJ2-3; perhaps TRBD1 as D (5 bases). The CDR3 loop spans 14 amino acids. V lost 4 bases and J lost 1, with 10 bases in between. Germline CDR1 and CDR2: SGHRS and YFSETQ. The CDR3, as DNA: TGCGCCAGCAGCCCCCAGACAGGCACAGATACGCAGTATTTT. As protein: CASSPQTGTDTQYF.

The chain is built from TRBV6-6 and TRBJ2-1; 7 bases agree with TRBD1. Unmatched junction bases numbered 15, after V lost 7 bases and J lost 9 bases. Per germline, CDR1 MNHNY and CDR2 SVGAGI (reference sequence). CDR3 length: 15 residues. The CDR3 DNA follows: TGTGCCAGCAACGCTCTCGACAGGGTTAGAATTGAGCAGTTCTTC. Its protein is CASNALDRVRIEQFF.

The V call is TRBV7-7, the J call TRBJ1-1; a possible D gene is TRBD1 (6 bases). CDR3 size: 13 residues. Trimming shortened V by 6 bases and J by 2 bases, and 10 bases separated the two germline ends. Germline CDR1 reads SSHAT; CDR2 reads FNYEAQ (reference sequence). Here the CDR3 reads CASSRDTNTEAFF. The CDR3 nucleotides are TGTGCCAGCAGTAGGGACACCAACACTGAAGCTTTCTTT.

The chain links TRBV14 to TRBJ1-3, with D unclear. Germline V lookup: CDR1 SGHDN, CDR2 FVKESK. Trimming took off 5 bases at V and 0 bases at J, with 14 bases between the two ends. The CDR3 totals 16 residues. The chain's CDR3 is CASSAWRAGSGNTIYF. The DNA of the CDR3 is TGTGCCAGCAGCGCGTGGAGGGCCGGCTCTGGAAACACCATATATTTT.

V gene TRBV5-1 combines with J gene TRBJ2-7; 9 bases match TRBD1. Germline loops: CDR1 SGHRS, CDR2 YFSETQ. This CDR3 has 14 amino acids. With 2 bases clipped from V and 3 bases from J, the junction kept 3 bases outside the gene matches. Here the CDR3 DNA reads TGCGCCAGCAGCTTTCGACAGGGGGGCTACGAGCAGTACTTC. Its translation is CASSFRQGGYEQYF.

This sequence joins TRBV7-8 and TRBJ1-6; no firm D call. The length of the CDR3 is 15 residues. Trimming removed 1 base from V and 0 bases from J, with 4 bases in between. Germline CDR1 reads SGHVS; CDR2 reads FQNEAQ. CDR3 DNA sequence: TGTGCCAGCAGCTTAGGGAGCTCCTATAATTCACCCCTCCACTTT. Translation: CASSLGSSYNSPLHF.

The rearrangement links TRBV30 to TRBJ1-1; perhaps TRBD1 as D (5 bases). CDR3 length: 9 amino acids. Trimming removed 8 bases at V and 6 bases at J, with 7 bases between. Germline CDR1 GTSNPN, CDR2 SVGIG (reference sequence). The CDR3 spells CAGGSEAFF. The CDR3 DNA sequence: TGTGCCGGGGGATCTGAAGCTTTCTTT. The whole variable domain, filled in from reference TRBV30 and TRBJ1-1, reads SQTIHQWPATLVQPVGSPLSLECTVEGTSNPNLYWYRQAAGRGLQLLFYSVGIGQISSEVPQNLSASRPQDRQFILSSKKLLLSDSGFYLCAGGSEAFFGQGTRLTVV.

CDR3 region: CASKSSGGAAEQYV. CDR3 in DNA: TGTGCCAGCAAATCTAGCGGGGGGGCTGCAGAGCAGTACGTC. The chain combines TRBV6-1 with TRBJ2-7; 12 positions match TRBD2. Germline loops: CDR1 MNHNS, CDR2 SASEGT. The V gene end was trimmed by 7 bases and the J gene end by 7 bases; junction bases not matched to a gene: 8. CDR3 length equals 14 residues.

The chain combines TRBV7-9 with TRBJ2-2, with a tentative D call TRBD2 (5 bases). Germline CDR1 SEHNR, CDR2 FQNEAQ (reference sequence). This CDR3 region has 14 residues. V gave up 5 bases and J gave up 0 bases, with 7 bases separating them. CDR3 in DNA: TGTGCCAGCAGCCAGGACTCGAACACCGGGGAGCTGTTTTTT. Its protein product is CASSQDSNTGELFF.

The J gene is TRBJ1-5, the V gene TRBV19; 8 positions match TRBD1. J lost 9 bases, V lost 1 base, and 14 bases had no gene match. Germline CDR1 LNHDA, CDR2 SQIVND (reference sequence). The CDR3 length is 17 residues. The CDR3 is CASSIGAPWTGMRPQHF. The CDR3 DNA is TGTGCCAGTAGTATAGGGGCCCCCTGGACAGGGATGAGGCCCCAGCATTTT.

This rearrangement joins TRBV11-1 to TRBJ1-2; no reliable D call. CDR3 length: 13 residues. V dropped 7 bases and J dropped 4 bases, with 13 bases sitting between them. In germline, CDR1 is SGHAT, CDR2 FQDESV (reference sequence). The CDR3 is CASTPSAGYGYTF. In DNA form, the CDR3 reads TGTGCCAGCACCCCATCGGCCGGCTATGGCTACACCTTC. Using reference TRBV11-1 and TRBJ1-2 for the parts outside the CDR3, the full variable domain is EAEVAQSPRYKITEKSQAVAFWCDPISGHATLYWYRQILGQGPELLVQFQDESVVDDSQLPKDRFSAERLKGVDSTLKIQPAELGDSAMYLCASTPSAGYGYTFGSGTRLTVV.

This chain uses TRBV28 with TRBJ2-7; D remains unclear. There are 13 residues in the CDR3. Trimming took off 2 bases at V and 2 bases at J, with 7 bases between the two ends. CDR1 is MDHEN, CDR2 SYDVKM, per germline. CDR3 nucleotide sequence: TGTGCCAGCAGTTTAAGTACGGCCTACGAGCAGTACGTC. The encoded protein is CASSLSTAYEQYV.

J is TRBJ2-6 and V is TRBV9; D gene uncertain. The CDR3 has 15 amino acids. Trimming shortened V by 4 bases and J by 2 bases, and 10 bases separated the two germline ends. Germline CDR1 is SGDLS and CDR2 is YYNGEE. DNA of the CDR3: TGTGCCAGCAGCCCTAACCCGCCTGGGGCCAACGTCCTGACTTTC. Translated, it gives CASSPNPPGANVLTF.

The chain combines TRBV5-5 with TRBJ2-1, with D unresolved. Germline CDR1 reads SGHKS; CDR2 reads YYEKEE (reference sequence). V was clipped by 0 bases and J by 6 bases, with 13 bases between them. This CDR3 has 15 residues. The DNA for the CDR3 is TGTGCCAGCAGCTTGGACCCCCACCCAGCCAATGAGCAGTTCTTC. Translation gives CASSLDPHPANEQFF.

The chain joins TRBV7-9 to TRBJ2-5; TRBD2 matches at 15 bases. V lost 5 bases to trimming and J lost 5 bases; unmatched junction nucleotides: 3. Germline-derived CDR1 and CDR2 are SEHNR and FQNEAQ (reference sequence). The CDR3 spans 15 residues. CDR3 sequence: CASSPGTSGRETQYF. The CDR3 bases are TGTGCCAGCAGCCCCGGGACTAGCGGGAGGGAGACCCAGTACTTC.

CDR3 loop: CASSPGTGQSPLHF. DNA of the CDR3: TGTGCCAGCAGCCCTGGGACAGGGCAATCACCCCTCCACTTT. V and J are TRBV7-6 and TRBJ1-6; 9 nucleotides match TRBD1. Germline values: CDR1 SGHVS, CDR2 FNYEAQ. The V segment lost 5 bases and the J segment 10 bases; nucleotides outside the gene matches: 6. The CDR3 runs to 14 residues.

The J gene is TRBJ1-4, the V gene TRBV19; TRBD1 aligns across 7 bases. Germline lookup yields CDR1 LNHDA and CDR2 SQIVND (reference sequence). The CDR3 runs to 14 residues. V lost 3 bases to trimming and J lost 3 bases; unmatched junction nucleotides: 1. For the CDR3, the DNA is TGTGCCAGTAGTATCGGGACAGCTAATGAAAAACTGTTTTTT. It translates to CASSIGTANEKLFF.

This clone was counted a single time. V gene TRBV5-1 combines with J gene TRBJ2-3; tentative D call: TRBD2 (5 bases). The V gene lost 4 bases and the J gene lost 0 bases, with 15 bases spanning the gap. The germline V gene has CDR1 SGHRS and CDR2 YFSETQ. The CDR3 sequence is 16 residues long. The CDR3 DNA reads as TGCGCCAGCAGCGGTGGTGGAGGAACTAGCACAGATACGCAGTATTTT. Translating gives CASSGGGGTSTDTQYF.

The chain is built from TRBV7-2 and TRBJ2-1; D is unresolved. The CDR3 runs to 14 residues. Looked up from germline, CDR1 is SGHTA and CDR2 is FQGNSA. V gave up 5 bases and J gave up 5 bases, with 13 bases separating them. CDR3 sequence reads: CASSPLLVDNEQFF. The CDR3 coding sequence is TGTGCCAGCAGCCCCCTCCTTGTGGACAATGAGCAGTTCTTC.

The chain recombines TRBV19 with TRBJ1-3, with a tentative D call TRBD1 (5 bases). Germline values: CDR1 LNHDA, CDR2 SQIVND (reference sequence). This CDR3 spans 15 amino acids. Trimming removed 4 bases at V and 0 bases at J, with 10 bases between. CDR3 DNA sequence: TGTGCCAGTAGTAGCCGGGACCTCTCTGGAAACACCATATATTTT. Translation: CASSSRDLSGNTIYF.

The genes are TRBV20-1 and TRBJ2-3; D gene unclear. Germline V gene data show CDR1 as DFQATT and CDR2 as SNEGSKA (reference sequence). The CDR3 extends over 9 amino acids. The V end was cut by 8 bases, the J end by 2 bases, with 2 bases between. The CDR3 region is CSTTDTQYF. CDR3 nucleotide sequence: TGCAGTACCACAGATACGCAGTATTTT.

In its sample, this clone was seen a few times. CDR3 residues: CASKGQALNQPQHF. In DNA, the CDR3 is TGTGCCAGCAAGGGACAGGCCCTAAATCAGCCCCAGCATTTT. This chain uses TRBV2 with TRBJ1-5; 8 bases align to TRBD1. Germline V lookup: CDR1 SNHLY, CDR2 FYNNEI. The CDR3 loop spans 14 amino acids. V was clipped by 7 bases and J by 4 bases; unmatched bases: 6.

This clone was observed a handful of times. The chain links TRBV4-1 to TRBJ1-1, with TRBD1 matching over 12 bases. The CDR3 loop spans 17 amino acids. Germline CDR1 and CDR2: MGHRA and YSYEKL. Trimming cost V 5 bases and J 0 bases; bases outside gene matches: 7. The CDR3 DNA is TGCGCCAGCAGCGTGGGACAGGGGGCAGGGCTGAACACTGAAGCTTTCTTT. Protein product: CASSVGQGAGLNTEAFF.

This clone has only a few counts. This chain uses TRBV11-2 with TRBJ1-4; TRBD1 matches 9 bases. Germline V CDR1 and CDR2: SGHAT, FQNNGV. This CDR3 spans 17 amino acids. V lost 1 base and J lost 7; bases outside the gene matches: 10. The CDR3 protein is CASSLGATGGIGEKLFF. CDR3 bases: TGTGCCAGCAGCTTAGGGGCTACAGGGGGCATAGGTGAAAAACTGTTTTTT.

V is TRBV27 and J is TRBJ1-6; 8 nucleotides agree with TRBD1. The CDR3 sequence is 15 residues long. V gave up 5 bases and J gave up 6 bases; unmatched junction bases: 6. Per the germline V gene, CDR1 is MNHEY and CDR2 is SMNVEV (reference sequence). The CDR3 coding sequence is TGTGCCAGCAGTATGGACAGGGCGATTAATTCACCCCTCCACTTT. Its protein is CASSMDRAINSPLHF.

This chain uses TRBV5-1 with TRBJ1-1, with D maybe TRBD1 (5 bases). This CDR3 comprises 17 residues. Germline V lookup: CDR1 SGHRS, CDR2 YFSETQ. Deletions cut 1 base from V and 4 bases from J, with 20 bases between. The CDR3 nucleotides are TGCGCCAGCAGCTTGTTTGCCCCGTCGGTAAGGGGCACTGAAGCTTTCTTT. Amino acids: CASSLFAPSVRGTEAFF.